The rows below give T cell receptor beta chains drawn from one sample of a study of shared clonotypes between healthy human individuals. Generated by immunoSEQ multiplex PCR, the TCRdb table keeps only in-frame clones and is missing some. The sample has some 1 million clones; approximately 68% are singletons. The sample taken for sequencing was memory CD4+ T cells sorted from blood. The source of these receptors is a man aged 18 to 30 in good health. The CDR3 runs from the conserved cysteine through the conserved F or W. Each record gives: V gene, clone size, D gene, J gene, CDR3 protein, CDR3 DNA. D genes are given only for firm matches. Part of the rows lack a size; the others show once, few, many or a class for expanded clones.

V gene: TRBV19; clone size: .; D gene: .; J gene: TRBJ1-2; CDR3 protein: CASSRDTNYGYTF; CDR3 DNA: TGTGCCAGTAGCCGGGACACTAACTATGGCTACACCTTC
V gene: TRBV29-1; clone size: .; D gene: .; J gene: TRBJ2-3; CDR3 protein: CSVQGKDTQYF; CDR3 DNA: TGCAGCGTTCAGGGCAAAGATACGCAGTATTTT
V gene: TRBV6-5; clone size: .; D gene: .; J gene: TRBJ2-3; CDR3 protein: CASSRLGDTQYF; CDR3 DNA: TGTGCCAGCAGCCGACTAGGCGATACGCAGTATTTT
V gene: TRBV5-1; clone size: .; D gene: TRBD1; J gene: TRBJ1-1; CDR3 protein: CASSPGTGENTEAFF; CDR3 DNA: TGCGCCAGCAGCCCGGGGACAGGGGAGAACACTGAAGCTTTCTTT
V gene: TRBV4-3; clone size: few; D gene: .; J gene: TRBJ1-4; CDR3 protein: CASSQDGAGTELFF; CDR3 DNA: TGCGCCAGCAGCCAAGATGGGGCGGGGACGGAACTGTTTTTT
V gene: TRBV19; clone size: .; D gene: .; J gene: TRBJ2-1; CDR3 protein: CASARGRHSSYNEQFF; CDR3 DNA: TGTGCCAGTGCCCGTGGGCGGCATAGCTCCTACAATGAGCAGTTCTTC
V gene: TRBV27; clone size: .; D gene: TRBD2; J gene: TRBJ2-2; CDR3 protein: CASSSSGGVVAGELFF; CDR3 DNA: TGTGCCAGCAGTTCTAGCGGGGGGGTGGTCGCCGGGGAGCTGTTTTTT
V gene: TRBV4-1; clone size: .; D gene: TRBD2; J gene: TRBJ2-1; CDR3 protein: CASSQDRGTSGRLEQFF; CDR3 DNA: TGCGCCAGCAGCCAAGATCGGGGGACTAGCGGGAGGTTAGAGCAGTTCTTC
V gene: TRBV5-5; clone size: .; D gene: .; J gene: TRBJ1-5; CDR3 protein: CASSPQGDSTQPQHF; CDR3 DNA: TGTGCCAGCAGCCCACAGGGAGACAGCACACAGCCCCAGCATTTT
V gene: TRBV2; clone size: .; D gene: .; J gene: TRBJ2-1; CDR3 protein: CASRATQGREQFF; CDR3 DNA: TGTGCCAGCAGGGCGACTCAGGGCCGTGAGCAGTTCTTC
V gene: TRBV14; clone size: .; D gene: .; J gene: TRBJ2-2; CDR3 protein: CASSQDWNTGELFF; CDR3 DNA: TGTGCCAGCAGCCAAGATTGGAACACCGGGGAGCTGTTTTTT
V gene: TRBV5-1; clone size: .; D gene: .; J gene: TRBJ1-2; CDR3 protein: CASSFGQGSHTF; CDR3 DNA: .
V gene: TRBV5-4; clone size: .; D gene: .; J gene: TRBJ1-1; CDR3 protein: CASSLDGSNTEAFF; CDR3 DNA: TGTGCCAGCAGCTTGGACGGGTCGAACACTGAAGCTTTCTTT
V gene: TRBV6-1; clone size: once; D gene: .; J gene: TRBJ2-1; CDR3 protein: CASSEGVRPSSYNEQFF; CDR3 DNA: TGTGCCAGCAGTGAAGGGGTCAGACCGAGCTCCTACAATGAGCAGTTCTTC
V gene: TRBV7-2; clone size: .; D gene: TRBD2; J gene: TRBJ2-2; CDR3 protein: CASGVSGVNTGELFF; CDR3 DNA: TGTGCCAGCGGAGTTAGCGGGGTTAACACCGGGGAGCTGTTTTTT
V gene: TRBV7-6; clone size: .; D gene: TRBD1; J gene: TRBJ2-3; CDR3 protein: CASSLDRGRGTDTQYF; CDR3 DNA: TGTGCCAGCAGCTTAGATAGGGGGCGCGGCACAGATACGCAGTATTTT
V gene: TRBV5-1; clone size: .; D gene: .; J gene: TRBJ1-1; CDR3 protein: CASSLQLNTEAFF; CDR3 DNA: TGCGCCAGCAGCTTGCAACTGAACACTGAAGCTTTCTTT
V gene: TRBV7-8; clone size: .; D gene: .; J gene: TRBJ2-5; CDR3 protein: CASRVYQETQYF; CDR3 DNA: TGTGCCAGCAGGGTATACCAAGAGACCCAGTACTTC
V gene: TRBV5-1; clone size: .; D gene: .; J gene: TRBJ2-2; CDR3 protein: CASSLGDRNTGELFF; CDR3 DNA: TGCGCCAGCAGCTTGGGCGACAGGAACACCGGGGAGCTGTTTTTT
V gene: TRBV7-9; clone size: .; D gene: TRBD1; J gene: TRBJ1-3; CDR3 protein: CASSLSRDRSANTIYF; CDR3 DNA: TGTGCCAGCAGCTTGTCCCGGGACAGGTCTGCAAACACCATATATTTT
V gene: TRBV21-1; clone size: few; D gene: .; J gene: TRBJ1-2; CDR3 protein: CASTGSGYTF; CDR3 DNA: TGTGCCAGCACAGGGAGTGGCTACACCTTC
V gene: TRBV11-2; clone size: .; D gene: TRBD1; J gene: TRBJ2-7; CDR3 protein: CASSLRDPGQGAHEQYF; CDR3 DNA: TGTGCCAGCAGCTTGAGGGACCCGGGACAGGGGGCCCACGAGCAGTACTTC
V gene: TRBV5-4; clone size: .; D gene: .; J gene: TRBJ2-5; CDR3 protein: CAASGGGSQETQYF; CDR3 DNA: TGTGCCGCTTCCGGTGGGGGTTCCCAAGAGACCCAGTACTTC
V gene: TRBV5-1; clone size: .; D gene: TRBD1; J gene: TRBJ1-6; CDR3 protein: CASSTTGNDNSPLHF; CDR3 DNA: TGCGCCAGCAGCACGACAGGGAATGACAATTCACCCCTCCACTTT
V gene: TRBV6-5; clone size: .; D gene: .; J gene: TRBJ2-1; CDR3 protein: CASSYYGTSYNEQFF; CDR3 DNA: TGTGCCAGCAGTTACTATGGGACTTCCTACAATGAGCAGTTCTTC
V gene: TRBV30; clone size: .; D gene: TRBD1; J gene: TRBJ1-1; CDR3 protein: CAWSRGQPWMNTEAFF; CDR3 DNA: TGTGCCTGGAGTAGGGGACAGCCTTGGATGAACACTGAAGCTTTCTTT
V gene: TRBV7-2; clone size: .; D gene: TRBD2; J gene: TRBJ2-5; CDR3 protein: CASSKNWLAASRETQYF; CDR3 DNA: TGTGCCAGCAGCAAGAACTGGCTAGCGGCCTCCAGAGAGACCCAGTACTTC
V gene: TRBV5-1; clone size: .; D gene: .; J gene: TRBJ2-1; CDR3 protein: CASSVRVGYNEQFF; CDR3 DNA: TGCGCCAGCAGCGTCCGAGTGGGCTACAATGAGCAGTTCTTC
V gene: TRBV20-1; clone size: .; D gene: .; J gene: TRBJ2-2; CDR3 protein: CSATGELFF; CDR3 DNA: TGCAGTGCGACCGGGGAGCTGTTTTTT
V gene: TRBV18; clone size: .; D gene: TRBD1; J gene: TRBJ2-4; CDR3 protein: CASSPLSPGTGLKNIQYF; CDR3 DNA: TGTGCCAGCTCACCACTAAGTCCCGGGACAGGGCTTAAAAACATTCAGTACTTC
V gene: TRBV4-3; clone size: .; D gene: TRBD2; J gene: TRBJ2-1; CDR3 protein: CASSQSRWPSGSRGYNEQFF; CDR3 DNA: TGCGCCAGCAGCCAATCCCGGTGGCCTAGCGGGAGCAGAGGCTACAATGAGCAGTTCTTC
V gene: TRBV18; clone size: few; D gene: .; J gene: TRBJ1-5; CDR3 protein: CASSPGVRQPQHF; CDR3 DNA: TGTGCCAGCTCACCCGGGGTTCGACAGCCCCAGCATTTT
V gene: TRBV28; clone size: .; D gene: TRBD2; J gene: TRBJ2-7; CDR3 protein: CASSWTSSGPRAYEQYF; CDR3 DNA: TGTGCCAGCAGTTGGACTTCTAGCGGCCCTAGGGCCTACGAGCAGTACTTC
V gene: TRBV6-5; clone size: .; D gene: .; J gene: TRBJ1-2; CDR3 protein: CASSYSTSGDYGYTF; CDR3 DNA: TGTGCCAGCAGTTACTCAACCTCAGGGGACTATGGCTACACCTTC
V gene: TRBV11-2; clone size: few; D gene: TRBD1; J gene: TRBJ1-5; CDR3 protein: CASQGQSNQPQHF; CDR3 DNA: TGTGCTTCCCAGGGACAGAGTAATCAGCCCCAGCATTTT
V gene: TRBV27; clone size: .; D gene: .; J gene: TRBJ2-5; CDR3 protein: CASSLPQKETQYF; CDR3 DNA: TGTGCCAGCTCCTTGCCCCAAAAAGAGACCCAGTACTTC
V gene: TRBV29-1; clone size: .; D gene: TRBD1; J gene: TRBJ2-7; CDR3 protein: CSVEEGQERGRFDYEQYF; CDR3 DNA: TGCAGCGTTGAAGAAGGGCAGGAAAGGGGGCGTTTTGACTACGAGCAGTACTTC
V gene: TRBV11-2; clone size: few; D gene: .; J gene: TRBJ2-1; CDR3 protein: CASSLVVPTGEQFF; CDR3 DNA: TGTGCCAGCAGCTTAGTGGTCCCCACGGGGGAGCAGTTCTTC
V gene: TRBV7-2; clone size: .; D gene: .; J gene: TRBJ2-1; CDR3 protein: CASSLVFGGYNEQFF; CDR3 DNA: TGTGCCAGCAGCTTAGTATTTGGGGGATACAATGAGCAGTTCTTC